One sample yielded the 9 T cell receptor beta chains listed below, sequenced in a study of tumour-infiltrating T cells in Burkitt lymphoma. Profiling relied on immunoSEQ multiplex PCR, and the TCRdb table lists in-frame clones only, not all of them. This sample has some 4,000 clones; around 14% occur once, and the top ten carry about 20%. Sequencing was done on a sample of tumor tissue. Receptor source: a human donor with Burkitt lymphoma.

In its sample, this clone was seen a few times. The V gene is TRBV25-1, the J gene TRBJ1-3, with 8 bases that match TRBD1. The CDR3 is 15 residues long. The trim removed 6 bases at V and 4 bases at J, leaving 8 bases unmatched. Per germline, CDR1 MGHDK and CDR2 SYGVNS. CDR3 sequence: CASSSTTGVGNTIYF. CDR3 sequence (DNA): TGTGCCAGCAGCTCCACGACAGGGGTCGGAAACACCATATATTTT. Variable domain in full (rest from reference TRBV25-1 and TRBJ1-3): EADIYQTPRYLVIGTGKKITLECSQTMGHDKMYWYQQDPGMELHLIHYSYGVNSTEKGDLSSESTVSRIRTEHFPLTLESARPSHTSQYLCASSSTTGVGNTIYFGEGSWLTVV.

This clone was detected a few times. This same CDR3 is encoded by further DNA sequences in the sample. This sequence joins TRBV5-6 and TRBJ1-1; no reliable D call. With 3 bases removed from V and 3 bases from J, the gap between germline ends came to 9 bases. This CDR3 comprises 13 residues. Germline assignment: CDR1 SGHDT and CDR2 YYEEEE. This chain's CDR3 is CASSSRGYTEAFF. CDR3 nucleotides: TGTGCCAGCAGCTCGAGAGGGTACACTGAAGCTTTCTTT.

The V and J genes are TRBV7-9 and TRBJ2-3; D uncertain. The CDR3 length is 13 residues. The germline V and J ends were trimmed by 3 bases and 3 bases, with 7 bases remaining between them. Germline values: CDR1 SEHNR, CDR2 FQNEAQ (reference sequence). CDR3 nucleotide sequence: TGTGCCAGCAGCTTCCATTCGACAGATACGCAGTATTTT. This sequence encodes CASSFHSTDTQYF.

This clone has more than one count but fewer than ten. The chain couples TRBV10-1 to TRBJ1-3; D is uncertain. CDR3 length equals 12 residues. CDR1 and CDR2 (germline): WNHNN, SYGVQD (reference sequence). Trimming shortened V by 0 bases and J by 8 bases, and 5 bases separated the two germline ends. The CDR3 DNA is TGCGCCAGCAGTGAGTCGAGCGACACCATATATTTT. It is translated as CASSESSDTIYF.

J is TRBJ1-1 and V is TRBV11-2; D remains unclear. The CDR3 has 15 amino acids. In germline, CDR1 is SGHAT, CDR2 FQNNGV. V was clipped by 1 base and J by 2 bases, with 11 bases between them. The CDR3 DNA is TGTGCCAGCAGCTTAGGGCAGGTTAGAAACACTGAAGCTTTCTTT. Its protein is CASSLGQVRNTEAFF. The entire variable domain, with the rest obtained from reference TRBV11-2 and TRBJ1-1, is as follows: EAGVAQSPRYKIIEKRQSVAFWCNPISGHATLYWYQQILGQGPKLLIQFQNNGVVDDSQLPKDRFSAERLKGVDSTLKIQPAKLEDSAVYLCASSLGQVRNTEAFFGQGTRLTVV.

This clone was picked up a small number of times. A junction boundary mismatches the germline segment, possibly from a read error. Other DNA variants within this sample encode the same CDR3. The genes are TRBV5-1 and TRBJ2-5, with D perhaps matching TRBD1 (6 bases). CDR1 and CDR2 from the germline V gene are SGHRS and YFSETQ. This CDR3 has 15 residues. As DNA, the CDR3 is TGCGCCAGCAGCTCATCCCCTGGGGGACAAGAGATCCAGTACTTC. It is translated as CASSSSPGGQEIQYF.

The chain joins TRBV5-1 to TRBJ1-6; D is undetermined. In germline, CDR1 is SGHRS, CDR2 YFSETQ. The CDR3 totals 13 residues. Trimming left V 0 bases short and J 4 bases short, with 2 bases between. The CDR3, as DNA: TGCGCCAGCAGCTTGGGGTATAATTCACCCCTCCACTTT. The encoded protein is CASSLGYNSPLHF.

As DNA, the CDR3 is TGTGCCAGCAGCCCCTTGTCCGGGGATACGCAGTATTTT. Its protein is CASSPLSGDTQYF. This chain joins TRBV9 and TRBJ2-3; D remains ambiguous. CDR3 size: 13 residues. The V gene's germline CDR1 is SGDLS and CDR2 YYNGEE. V lost 4 bases, J lost 6 bases, and 12 bases lay in between.

This clone was counted between two and nine times. The DNA of the CDR3 is TGTGCCAGCAGCTTGAGAGATGGGAGTGGCTACACCTTC. This gives the protein CASSLRDGSGYTF. J is TRBJ1-2 and V is TRBV7-3; D not certain. The CDR3 contains 13 residues. Trimming took 3 bases from V and 7 from J, leaving 12 bases between them. Germline V gene lookup returns CDR1 SGHTA and CDR2 FQGTGA.